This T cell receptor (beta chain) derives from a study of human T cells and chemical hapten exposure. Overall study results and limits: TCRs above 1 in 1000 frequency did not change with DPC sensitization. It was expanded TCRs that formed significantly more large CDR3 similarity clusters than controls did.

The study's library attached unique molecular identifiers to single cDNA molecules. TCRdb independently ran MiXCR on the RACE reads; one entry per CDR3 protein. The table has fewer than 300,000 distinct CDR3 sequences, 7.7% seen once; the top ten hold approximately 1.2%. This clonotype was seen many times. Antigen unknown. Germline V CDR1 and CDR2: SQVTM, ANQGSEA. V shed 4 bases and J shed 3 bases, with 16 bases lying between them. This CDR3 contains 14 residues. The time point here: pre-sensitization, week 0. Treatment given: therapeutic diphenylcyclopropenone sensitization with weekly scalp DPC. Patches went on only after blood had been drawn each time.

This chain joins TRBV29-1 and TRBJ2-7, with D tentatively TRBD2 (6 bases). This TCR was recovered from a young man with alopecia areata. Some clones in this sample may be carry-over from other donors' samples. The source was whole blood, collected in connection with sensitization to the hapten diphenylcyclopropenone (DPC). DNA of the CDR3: TGCAGCGTTGCGGACTACCACTCCTACTACGAGCAGTACTTC. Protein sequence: CSVADYHSYYEQYF.